Reported below is one TCR beta chain. This CDR3 has 15 amino acids. Losses at the gene ends were 2 bases for V and 2 bases for J; bases not matched to a gene: 4. CDR1 is LGHNA, CDR2 YNFKEQ, per germline. This specimen belongs to a study of technical replicates of blood from four donors. Sequenced by immunoSEQ multiplex PCR; TCRdb stores in-frame clones only, minus some. The sample lists tens of thousands of clones, roughly nine tenths seen once, with about 0.4% in the top ten. The chain has TRBV4-2 and TRBJ2-3; TRBD2 matches 7 bases. The receptor comes from a human donor in good health. The sequencing sample was made of T cells isolated from PBMCs. CDR3 region: CASSQREGPTDTQYF. CDR3 in DNA: TGTGCCAGCAGCCAAAGGGAGGGCCCCACAGATACGCAGTATTTT.